The rows below give T cell receptor beta chains drawn from one sample of a study of T-cell reconstitution after alpha-beta-depleted transplantation in children. TCRdb re-called the PCR reads with MiXCR, one entry per CDR3 protein. The sample carries approximately 510,000 distinct CDR3 sequences, 18% recorded once. The sample consisted of PBMCs from the stem cell graft donor, taken from the stem cell graft. These receptors all stem from a human donor who donated a stem cell graft to a child with acute lymphoblastic leukemia. Each CDR3 is given with its conserved first and last residue. A D gene is named only where the DNA matches it firmly.

>TRBV24-1|.|TRBJ1-5
CATSDSDGGGNQPQHF
>TRBV7-9|TRBD1|TRBJ1-1
CASSSTGVRTEAFF
>TRBV6-6|.|TRBJ2-5
CASSTAETQYF
>TRBV19|TRBD1|TRBJ2-5
CASSSWTGQETQYF
>TRBV11-1|TRBD1|TRBJ1-1
CASSPWTGGEMLNTEAFF
>TRBV15|.|TRBJ2-2
CATSRGLDTGELFF
>TRBV20-1|TRBD1|TRBJ2-1
CSARGLKDRGLTYSSYNEQFF
>TRBV19|.|TRBJ2-1
CASTYGAHYEQFF
>TRBV20-1|.|TRBJ2-3
CSASVFGENPDTQYF
>TRBV4-1|TRBD2|TRBJ2-1
CASSQDWASGHNEQFF
>TRBV7-9|TRBD2|TRBJ2-7
CASSPAGTSEYEQYF
>TRBV2|.|TRBJ2-1
CASAGASYNEQFF
>TRBV7-9|.|TRBJ1-1
CASSIRVGFGDTEAFF
>TRBV12-3/TRBV12-4|TRBD2|TRBJ2-3
CASSHPTGRGADTQYF
>TRBV20-1|.|TRBJ1-1
CSASEGSGTEAFF
>TRBV5-1|.|TRBJ1-1
CASSGGQLNTEAFF
>TRBV19|.|TRBJ1-2
CASSLPEREKPRWSDYGYTF
>TRBV7-2|TRBD2|TRBJ2-3
CASSLVWLAADTQYF
>TRBV20-1|TRBD2|TRBJ2-1
CSASLGLAGASSYNEQFF
>TRBV11-3|TRBD2|TRBJ2-1
CASSLGGSGRRLEQFF
>TRBV6-5|.|TRBJ1-1
CASQEGTEAFF
>TRBV14|.|TRBJ2-5
CASSHQETLQETQYF
>TRBV20-1|TRBD1|TRBJ1-5
CSASRIDRESNQPQHF
>TRBV29-1|.|TRBJ2-3
CSVEGEVTDTQYF
>TRBV11-2|TRBD2|TRBJ2-3
CASSFFAGTSVLSTDTQYF
>TRBV6-5|TRBD2|TRBJ2-3
CASSYSTLAGETDTQYF
>TRBV12-3/TRBV12-4|TRBD1|TRBJ2-7
CASSLPGQAVHEQYF
>TRBV6-5|TRBD1|TRBJ1-2
CASSSTGTGLFTDYGYTF
>TRBV5-1|.|TRBJ1-1
CASSFLLGRSNTEAFF